This is a list of T cell receptor beta chains from one sample in a study of memory CD4+ T cells and cytomegalovirus serostatus. Assay: immunoSEQ multiplex PCR; the TCRdb copy retains only in-frame clones and omits some. The sample includes tens of thousands of clones, 60% to 80% of them seen just once. The sample consisted of memory CD4+ T cells from blood. The receptors shown here come from an adult in good health and CMV-seronegative. The CDR3 runs from the conserved cysteine through the conserved F or W. D genes are given only for firm matches. Only part of the rows carry a size: once, few, many, or a class if the clone is expanded.

NA NA TRBJ2-1 14 TRBV14 CASTENLLKNEQFF TGTGCCAGCACCGAAAATTTACTGAAGAATGAGCAGTTCTTC
TRBD1 NA TRBJ1-5 16 TRBV19 CASSPSPGQGNQPQHF TGTGCCAGTAGTCCCTCTCCGGGACAGGGGAATCAGCCCCAGCATTTT
TRBD2 NA TRBJ2-3 16 TRBV9 CASSVDGGGYTDTQYF TGTGCCAGCAGCGTAGATGGCGGGGGGTACACAGATACGCAGTATTTT
NA NA TRBJ2-7 15 TRBV7-7 CASSVAQGRGHEQYF TGTGCCAGCAGCGTCGCCCAGGGAAGGGGCCACGAGCAGTACTTC
NA NA TRBJ1-5 12 TRBV27 CASSPLIGPKHF TGTGCCAGCAGCCCATTGATAGGCCCGAAGCATTTT
NA NA TRBJ1-5 13 TRBV27 CASSFAGSQPQHF TGTGCCAGCAGTTTCGCAGGTAGTCAGCCCCAGCATTTT
NA NA TRBJ2-4 16 TRBV27 CASTSPSGGSRNIQYF TGTGCCAGCACCTCCCCTTCAGGGGGGTCTCGAAACATTCAGTACTTC
NA NA TRBJ2-1 13 TRBV11-2 CASSLVPSNEQFF TGTGCCAGCAGCTTAGTCCCTAGCAATGAGCAGTTCTTC
TRBD2 NA TRBJ2-1 18 TRBV18 CASSPRALAGGSGNEQFF TGTGCCAGCTCACCACGGGCCCTAGCGGGGGGCTCAGGCAATGAGCAGTTCTTC
TRBD2 NA TRBJ2-2 15 TRBV28 CASSLSGGRSGELFF TGTGCCAGCAGTTTAAGCGGGGGGAGGTCCGGGGAGCTGTTTTTT
NA NA TRBJ1-1 13 TRBV6-6 CASKEGPGLEAFF TGTGCCAGCAAGGAGGGACCTGGACTTGAAGCTTTCTTT
TRBD2 few TRBJ2-5 15 TRBV10-3 CAIRGVAGSQETQYF TGTGCCATCAGGGGGGTAGCGGGGAGCCAAGAGACCCAGTACTTC
NA NA TRBJ2-3 16 TRBV7-8 CASSFVRGSGPDTQYF TGTGCCAGCAGCTTTGTACGAGGGTCAGGGCCAGATACGCAGTATTTT
NA NA TRBJ1-1 13 TRBV7-2 CASSRDFGAEAFF TGTGCCAGCAGCCGTGACTTTGGCGCTGAAGCTTTCTTT
TRBD1 NA TRBJ2-5 15 TRBV28 CASSLPTTGEETQYF TGTGCCAGCAGTTTACCGACGACAGGGGAAGAGACCCAGTACTTC
NA NA TRBJ1-3 14 TRBV7-2 CASSLGSPGNTIYF TGTGCCAGCAGCTTAGGCTCTCCCGGAAACACCATATATTTT
NA NA TRBJ1-4 13 TRBV29-1 CSVLRATNEKLFF TGCAGCGTGCTACGGGCAACTAATGAAAAACTGTTTTTT
NA NA TRBJ2-7 15 TRBV5-6 CASSLGVRGSSEQYF TGTGCCAGCAGCTTGGGGGTACGGGGGTCCTCCGAGCAGTACTTC
NA NA TRBJ1-1 13 TRBV18 CASSRDPNTEAFF TGTGCCAGCTCACGCGACCCGAACACTGAAGCTTTCTTT
NA NA TRBJ2-3 17 TRBV6-1 CASSEKRQISSTDTQYF TGTGCCAGCAGTGAAAAGAGGCAGATTTCTAGCACAGATACGCAGTATTTT
TRBD1 NA TRBJ1-5 15 TRBV6-1 CASSEAGQGNQPQHF TGTGCCAGCAGTGAAGCGGGACAGGGGAATCAGCCCCAGCATTTT
TRBD1 NA TRBJ1-1 13 TRBV28 CASSLGGGTGAFF TGTGCCAGCAGTTTAGGGGGAGGGACAGGGGCTTTCTTT
TRBD1 NA TRBJ1-1 15 TRBV19 CASRLDRAINTEAFF TGTGCCAGTAGGTTAGACAGGGCCATTAACACTGAAGCTTTCTTT
NA few TRBJ1-2 11 TRBV25-1 CASTGAEGYTF TGTGCCAGCACGGGGGCTGAAGGCTACACCTTC
NA once TRBJ1-1 13 TRBV7-8 CASRSWTNTEAFF TGTGCCAGTCGCTCCTGGACGAACACTGAAGCTTTCTTT
NA NA TRBJ1-2 13 TRBV7-8 CASSLEGAAGYTF TGTGCCAGCAGCTTAGAAGGGGCAGCTGGCTACACCTTC
TRBD1 NA TRBJ2-6 18 TRBV7-3 CASSLMTGASSGANVLTF TGTGCCAGCAGCTTAATGACAGGGGCGAGCTCTGGGGCCAACGTCCTGACTTTC
NA NA TRBJ1-5 15 TRBV19 CASSRPGSYSQPQHF TGTGCCAGTAGTAGACCGGGGAGTTATAGTCAGCCCCAGCATTTT
TRBD1 NA TRBJ1-5 17 TRBV28 CASSLHTDRGGGQPQHF TGTGCCAGCAGTTTACATACCGACAGGGGAGGTGGTCAGCCCCAGCATTTT
TRBD1 NA TRBJ1-6 15 TRBV5-5 CASSPGTGAGSPLHF TGTGCCAGCAGCCCGGGGACAGGGGCCGGTTCACCCCTCCACTTT
TRBD1 NA TRBJ2-7 13 TRBV7-9 CAGGQGRSYEQYF TGTGCCGGGGGACAGGGTCGTTCCTACGAGCAGTACTTC
NA NA TRBJ2-2 15 TRBV5-6 CASSLGVGGTGELFF TGTGCCAGCAGCCTGGGCGTGGGGGGAACCGGGGAGCTGTTTTTT
NA few TRBJ1-2 12 TRBV6-5 CASSNQVAGYTF TGTGCCAGCAGTAACCAGGTGGCTGGCTACACCTTC
TRBD1 NA TRBJ2-7 15 TRBV2 CASSSRDRETYEQYF TGTGCCAGCAGTAGCCGGGACAGGGAAACGTACGAGCAGTACTTC
NA NA TRBJ1-5 17 TRBV19 CASSIGAGGAENQPQHF TGTGCCAGTAGTATAGGGGCTGGCGGGGCGGAGAATCAGCCCCAGCATTTT
NA NA TRBJ2-7 15 TRBV5-1 CASRSTGGGLYEQYF TGCGCCAGCAGATCTACAGGGGGGGGGCTCTACGAGCAGTACTTC